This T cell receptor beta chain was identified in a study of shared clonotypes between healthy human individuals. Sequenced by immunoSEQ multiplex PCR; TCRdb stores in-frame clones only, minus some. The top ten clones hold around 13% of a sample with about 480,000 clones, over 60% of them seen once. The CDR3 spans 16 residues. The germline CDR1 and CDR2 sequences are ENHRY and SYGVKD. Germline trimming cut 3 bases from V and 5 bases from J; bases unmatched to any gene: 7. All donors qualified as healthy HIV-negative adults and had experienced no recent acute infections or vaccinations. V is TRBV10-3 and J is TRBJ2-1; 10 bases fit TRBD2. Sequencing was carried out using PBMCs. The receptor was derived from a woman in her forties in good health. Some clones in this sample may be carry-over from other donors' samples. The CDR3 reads CAISDASGSGDNEQFF. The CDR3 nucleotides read TGTGCCATCAGTGATGCTAGCGGGAGTGGGGACAATGAGCAGTTCTTC.